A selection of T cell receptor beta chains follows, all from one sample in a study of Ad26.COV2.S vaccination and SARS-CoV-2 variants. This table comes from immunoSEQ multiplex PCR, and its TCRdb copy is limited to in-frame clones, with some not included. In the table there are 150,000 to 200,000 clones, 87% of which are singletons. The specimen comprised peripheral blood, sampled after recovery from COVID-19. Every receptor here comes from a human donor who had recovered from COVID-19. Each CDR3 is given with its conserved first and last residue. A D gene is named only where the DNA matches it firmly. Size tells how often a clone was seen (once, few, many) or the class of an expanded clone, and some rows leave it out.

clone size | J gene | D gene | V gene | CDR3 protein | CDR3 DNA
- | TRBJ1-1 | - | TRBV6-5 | CASSYPFGTPGTEAFF | TGTGCCAGCAGTTACCCCTTTGGGACCCCGGGGACTGAAGCTTTCTTT
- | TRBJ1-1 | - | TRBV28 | CASSLGTYEAFF | TGTGCCAGCAGTTTAGGAACCTATGAAGCTTTCTTT
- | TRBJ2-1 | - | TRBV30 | CAWSVGGTHYNEQFF | TGTGCCTGGAGTGTAGGCGGGACCCACTACAATGAGCAGTTCTTC
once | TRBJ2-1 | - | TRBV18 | CASSPPGQGQSNEQFF | TGTGCCAGCTCACCACCGGGGCAGGGACAAAGCAATGAGCAGTTCTTC
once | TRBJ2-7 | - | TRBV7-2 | CASSPRGDTTYEQYF | TGTGCCAGCAGCCCCAGGGGGGACACTACCTACGAGCAGTACTTC
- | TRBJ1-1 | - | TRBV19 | CASGYGVGTEAFF | TGTGCCAGCGGATATGGTGTCGGCACTGAAGCTTTCTTT
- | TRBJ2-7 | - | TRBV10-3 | CAIRGTLKEYEQYF | TGTGCCATCAGGGGGACCTTGAAAGAGTACGAGCAGTACTTC
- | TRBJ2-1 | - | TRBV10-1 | CASSASRYNEQFF | TGCGCCAGCAGTGCAAGCCGGTACAATGAGCAGTTCTTC
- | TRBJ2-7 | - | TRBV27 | CASSLPPYEQYF | TGTGCCAGCAGTCTACCCCCCTACGAGCAGTACTTC
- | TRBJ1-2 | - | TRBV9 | CASSRVPGRGYTF | TGTGCCAGCAGTCGTGTCCCGGGGCGTGGCTACACCTTC
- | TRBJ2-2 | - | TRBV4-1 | CASSQDPGGTPRELFF | TGCGCCAGCAGCCAAGATCCTGGGGGTACCCCGCGGGAGCTGTTTTTT
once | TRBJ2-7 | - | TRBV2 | CASSEQGPYEQYF | TGTGCCAGCAGTGAACAGGGACCCTACGAGCAGTACTTC
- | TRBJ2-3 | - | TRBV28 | CASSFLSAGLNTDTQYF | TGTGCCAGCAGTTTTTTGTCGGCAGGCCTGAACACAGATACGCAGTATTTT
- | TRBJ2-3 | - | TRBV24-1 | CATSDLRGTDTQYF | TGTGCCACCAGTGATTTAAGAGGGACAGATACGCAGTATTTT
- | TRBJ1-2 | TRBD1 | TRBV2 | CASDLGTGGAYGYTF | TGTGCCAGTGACCTTGGGACAGGGGGCGCCTATGGCTACACCTTC
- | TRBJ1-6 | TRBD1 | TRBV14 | CASSPQGVFSPLHF | TGTGCCAGCAGCCCGCAGGGGGTCTTTTCACCCCTCCACTTT
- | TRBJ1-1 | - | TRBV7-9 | CASSPGEWDTEAFF | TGTGCCAGCAGCCCGGGCGAATGGGACACTGAAGCTTTCTTT
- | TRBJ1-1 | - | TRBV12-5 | CASGLPPHRAFF | TGTGCTAGTGGTTTGCCCCCGCACCGAGCTTTCTTT
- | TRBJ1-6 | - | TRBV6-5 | CASSYSGAGNSPLHF | TGTGCCAGCAGTTACTCGGGGGCGGGTAATTCACCCCTCCACTTT
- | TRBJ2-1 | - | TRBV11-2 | CASSLGGASYNEQFF | TGTGCCAGCAGTTTAGGTGGAGCCAGCTACAATGAGCAGTTCTTC
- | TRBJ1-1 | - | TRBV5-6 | CASSLSPGQDTEAFF | TGTGCCAGCAGCTTGTCCCCGGGTCAGGACACTGAAGCTTTCTTT
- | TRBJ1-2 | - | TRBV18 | CASSPNSFSNYGYTF | TGTGCCAGCTCACCAAACTCCTTCTCTAACTATGGCTACACCTTC
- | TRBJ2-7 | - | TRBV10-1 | CASSEGGSYEQYF | TGCGCCAGCAGTGAGGGGGGTAGCTACGAGCAGTACTTC
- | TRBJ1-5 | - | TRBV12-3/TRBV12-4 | CASSLAGNQPQHF | TGTGCCAGCAGTTTGGCAGGCAATCAGCCCCAGCATTTT
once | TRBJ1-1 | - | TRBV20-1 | CSASFNLMNTEAFF | TGCAGTGCTAGTTTTAACCTCATGAACACTGAAGCTTTCTTT
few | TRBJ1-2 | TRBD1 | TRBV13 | CASSLERTGDTPNYGYTF | TGTGCCAGCAGCTTAGAGCGGACAGGGGATACCCCTAACTATGGCTACACCTTC
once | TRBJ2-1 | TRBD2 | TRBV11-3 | CASSLEGGFNEQFF | TGTGCCAGCAGCTTAGAGGGGGGGTTCAATGAGCAGTTCTTC
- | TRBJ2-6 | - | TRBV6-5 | CASREVSGANVLTF | TGTGCCAGCAGGGAGGTCTCTGGGGCCAACGTCCTGACTTTC
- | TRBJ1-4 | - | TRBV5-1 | CASSLAATNEKLFF | TGCGCCAGCAGCTTGGCAGCAACTAATGAAAAACTGTTTTTT
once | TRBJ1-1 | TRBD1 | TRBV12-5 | CASATYRWTGENTEAFF | TGTGCTAGTGCCACCTACAGATGGACAGGGGAGAACACTGAAGCTTTCTTT
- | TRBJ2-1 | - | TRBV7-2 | CASSLGLNSYNEQFF | TGTGCCAGCAGCTTAGGTCTTAACTCCTACAATGAGCAGTTCTTC
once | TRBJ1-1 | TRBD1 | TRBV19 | CASIGQGAFNTEAFF | TGTGCCTCTATAGGACAGGGGGCTTTTAACACTGAAGCTTTCTTT
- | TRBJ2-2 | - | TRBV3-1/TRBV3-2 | CASSQMDRTGELFF | TGTGCCAGCAGCCAGATGGACCGGACCGGGGAGCTGTTTTTT
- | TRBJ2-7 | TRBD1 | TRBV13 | CASSSGQYEQYF | TGTGCCAGCAGCTCGGGACAGTACGAGCAGTACTTC
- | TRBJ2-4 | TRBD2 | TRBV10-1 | CANLAGGQYF | TGCGCCAACTTAGCGGGGGGGCAGTACTTC
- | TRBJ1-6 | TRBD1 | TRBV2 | CASSPGTGRNSPLHF | TGTGCCAGCAGCCCCGGGACAGGGAGAAATTCACCCCTCCACTTT
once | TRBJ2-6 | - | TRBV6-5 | CASSYSPHLGANVLTF | TGTGCCAGCAGTTACTCGCCCCATCTTGGGGCCAACGTCCTGACTTTC
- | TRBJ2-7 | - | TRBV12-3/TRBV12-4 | CASSLLRESEQYF | TGTGCCAGCAGTTTACTCAGGGAGTCCGAGCAGTACTTC
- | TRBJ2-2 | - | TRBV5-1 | CASSLGPATGELFF | TGCGCCAGCAGCTTGGGGCCCGCCACCGGGGAGCTGTTTTTT
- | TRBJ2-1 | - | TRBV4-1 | CASSQGPTEQFF | TGCGCCAGCAGCCAAGGACCTACTGAGCAGTTCTTC
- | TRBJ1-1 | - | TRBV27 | CASSLYARVRNTEAFF | TGTGCCAGCAGTTTATATGCGCGGGTAAGAAACACTGAAGCTTTCTTT
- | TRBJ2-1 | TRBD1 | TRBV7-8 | CASSPRDRVYNEQFF | TGTGCCAGCAGCCCCCGGGACAGGGTCTACAATGAGCAGTTCTTC
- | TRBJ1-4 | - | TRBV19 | CASSIEGGPAEKLFF | TGTGCCAGTAGTATAGAGGGGGGGCCTGCTGAAAAACTGTTTTTT
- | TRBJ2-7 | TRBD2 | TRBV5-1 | CASSRTSGRAYEQYF | TGCGCCAGCAGCCGGACTAGCGGGAGGGCTTACGAGCAGTACTTC
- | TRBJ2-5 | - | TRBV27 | CASSLSTIGTQYF | TGTGCCAGCAGTTTATCGACGATAGGGACCCAGTACTTC
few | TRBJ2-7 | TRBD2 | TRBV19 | CASSASGALYEQYF | TGTGCCAGTAGTGCTAGCGGGGCGCTCTACGAGCAGTACTTC
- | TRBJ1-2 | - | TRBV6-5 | CASTLQANYGYTF | TGTGCCAGCACCCTACAGGCTAACTATGGCTACACCTTC
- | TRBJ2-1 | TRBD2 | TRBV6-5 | CASSLAGTGLNEQFF | TGTGCCAGCAGCCTAGCGGGGACCGGGCTTAATGAGCAGTTCTTC
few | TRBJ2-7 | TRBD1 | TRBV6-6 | CASSYPRGQSYEQYF | TGTGCCAGCAGTTACCCTCGGGGACAGTCCTACGAGCAGTACTTC
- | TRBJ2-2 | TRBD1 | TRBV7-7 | CASSTQTGQTGELFF | TGTGCCAGCAGCACACAGACAGGGCAGACCGGGGAGCTGTTTTTT
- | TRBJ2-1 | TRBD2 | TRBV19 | CASTRGGPYNEQFF | TGTGCCAGTACGCGGGGGGGCCCCTACAATGAGCAGTTCTTC
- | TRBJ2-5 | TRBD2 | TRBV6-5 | CASSRASGGAETQYF | TGTGCCAGCAGCCGCGCTAGCGGGGGGGCGGAGACCCAGTACTTC
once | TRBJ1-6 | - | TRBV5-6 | CASSLAGRRNSPLHF | TGTGCCAGCAGCTTGGCAGGGCGGCGAAATTCACCCCTCCACTTT
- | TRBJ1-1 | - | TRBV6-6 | CASSLLGDTEAFF | TGTGCCAGCAGTCTACTAGGTGACACTGAAGCTTTCTTT
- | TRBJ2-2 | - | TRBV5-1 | CASSLTENTGELFF | TGCGCCAGCAGCTTGACGGAGAACACCGGGGAGCTGTTTTTT
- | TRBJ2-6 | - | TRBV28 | CASSPLRDSVSGANVLTF | TGTGCCAGCAGTCCCTTACGGGACTCCGTCTCTGGGGCCAACGTCCTGACTTTC
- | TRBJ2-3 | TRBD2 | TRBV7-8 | CASSVIAGGGTDTQYF | TGTGCCAGCAGCGTCATAGCGGGAGGAGGGACAGATACGCAGTATTTT
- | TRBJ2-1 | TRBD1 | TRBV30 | CAWRRQGGYNEQFF | TGTGCCTGGAGGCGACAGGGGGGATACAATGAGCAGTTCTTC
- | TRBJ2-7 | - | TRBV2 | CASSPTSDDEQYF | TGTGCCAGCAGTCCTACTAGTGACGACGAGCAGTACTTC
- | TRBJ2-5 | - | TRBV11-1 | CASSLGVETQYF | TGTGCCAGCAGCTTAGGGGTGGAGACCCAGTACTTC